Following are 11 T cell receptor beta chains from one sample sequenced in a study of cytomegalovirus exposure and HLA in healthy donors. PCR used 60 Vbeta primers and 13 Jbeta primers. Sequencing used immunoSEQ multiplex PCR; TCRdb keeps in-frame clones, though not all of them. The data show 150,000 or so clones, around 82% seen once. The sequenced sample was PBMCs. The source is a male donor in good health and CMV-seronegative.

A note on this clone: Mismatch with germline at one junction end may stem from a read error. V and J are TRBV5-1 and TRBJ1-5, with 12 bases identical to TRBD1. Germline assignment: CDR1 SGHRS and CDR2 YFSETQ. The CDR3 spans 16 residues. The CDR3 DNA is TGCGCCAGCAGCTTGGAGGGGACAGGGGGCAACCAGCCCCAGCATTTT. Protein product: CASSLEGTGGNQPQHF. Full variable domain (outside the CDR3, taken from reference TRBV5-1 and TRBJ1-5): KAGVTQTPRYLIKTRGQQVTLSCSPISGHRSVSWYQQTPGQGLQFLFEYFSETQRNKGNFPGRFSGRQFSNSRSEMNVSTLELGDSALYLCASSLEGTGGNQPQHFGDGTRLSIL.

This chain connects TRBV5-1 to TRBJ1-3; D possibly corresponds to TRBD1 (6 bases). Germline assignment: CDR1 SGHRS and CDR2 YFSETQ. CDR3 length: 17 residues. V lost 3 bases and J 0 bases, leaving 16 bases between the germline ends. The CDR3, as DNA: TGCGCCAGCAGCTCCCCCCTTGGGGACATCTCTGGAAACACCATATATTTT. It yields the protein CASSSPLGDISGNTIYF.

The rearrangement links TRBV18 to TRBJ2-7; 8 positions match TRBD1. Per germline, CDR1 KGHSH and CDR2 LQKENI. The CDR3 has 15 residues. Trimming removed 1 base from V and 4 bases from J; junction bases left unmatched: 6. CDR3 protein: CASSPQGTGPYEQYF. CDR3 in DNA: TGTGCCAGCTCACCACAGGGGACAGGCCCGTACGAGCAGTACTTC.

The rearrangement links TRBV6-6 to TRBJ1-4, with a tentative D call TRBD1 (5 bases). Trimming pared 6 bases from V and 5 bases from J, leaving 19 bases between. CDR1 is MNHNY and CDR2 is SVGAGI in the germline V gene (reference sequence). The CDR3 extends over 16 amino acids. The chain's CDR3 is CASRRNAGPHNEKLFF. CDR3 nucleotides: TGTGCCAGCAGGAGGAACGCGGGGCCGCACAATGAAAAACTGTTTTTT.

The sample holds one count of this clone. The V call is TRBV9, the J call TRBJ2-2, with D possibly matching TRBD2 (6 bases). The germline CDR1 and CDR2 sequences are SGDLS and YYNGEE. Trimming removed 3 bases from V and 5 bases from J, with 8 bases in between. This CDR3 is built from 13 residues. For the CDR3, the DNA is TGTGCCAGCAGCGCCCGGGGGACCGGGGAGCTGTTTTTT. Translation gives CASSARGTGELFF.

The rearrangement links TRBV19 to TRBJ1-2; TRBD1 aligns across 9 bases. The CDR3 totals 16 residues. J lost 2 bases, V lost 3 bases, and 7 bases had no gene match. Germline V gene sequence: CDR1 LNHDA, CDR2 SQIVND (reference sequence). CDR3 nucleotides: TGTGCCAGTAGTATCCTGGGACAGGGACGAAACTATGGCTACACCTTC. It codes for CASSILGQGRNYGYTF.

The rearrangement links TRBV19 to TRBJ2-3; possible D gene TRBD2, 5 bases. Per germline, CDR1 LNHDA and CDR2 SQIVND (reference sequence). Trimming took 5 bases from V and 0 from J, leaving 12 bases between them. There are 15 residues in the CDR3. CDR3 bases: TGTGCCAGTAGTGCGGACTCCGGTAGCACAGATACGCAGTATTTT. Amino acid sequence: CASSADSGSTDTQYF.

The CDR3 bases are TGTGCCAGCAGCTTGGGCCAGGGTCTCTTGAATGGCTACACCTTC. Its translation is CASSLGQGLLNGYTF. V and J are TRBV5-4 and TRBJ1-2; D perhaps matches TRBD1 (5 bases). CDR3 length: 15 amino acids. In germline, CDR1 is SGHNT, CDR2 YYREEE (reference sequence). The germline V and J ends were trimmed by 0 bases and 6 bases, with 15 bases remaining between them.

The gene calls are TRBV11-2 and TRBJ2-3, with unresolved D. With 5 bases removed from V and 1 base from J, the gap between germline ends came to 13 bases. Germline CDR1 SGHAT, CDR2 FQNNGV. This CDR3 spans 15 amino acids. CDR3 amino acids: CASSHRVFGTDTQYF. CDR3 DNA: TGTGCCAGCAGCCACCGGGTATTCGGCACAGATACGCAGTATTTT. Variable domain in full (rest from reference TRBV11-2 and TRBJ2-3): EAGVAQSPRYKIIEKRQSVAFWCNPISGHATLYWYQQILGQGPKLLIQFQNNGVVDDSQLPKDRFSAERLKGVDSTLKIQPAKLEDSAVYLCASSHRVFGTDTQYFGPGTRLTVL.

The V gene is TRBV5-4, the J gene TRBJ2-5, with D possibly matching TRBD1 (5 bases). Germline lookup yields CDR1 SGHNT and CDR2 YYREEE (reference sequence). CDR3 length: 15 residues. Deletions cut 4 bases from V and 5 bases from J, with 18 bases between. In nucleotides, the CDR3 is TGTGCCAGCAGCCGTATCCAGGGATTCGGGGAGACCCAGTACTTC. As protein: CASSRIQGFGETQYF.

This chain uses TRBV27 with TRBJ2-2, with 9 bases identical to TRBD1. Losses at the gene ends were 8 bases for V and 6 bases for J; bases not matched to a gene: 13. The CDR3 has 16 residues. Per the germline V gene, CDR1 is MNHEY and CDR2 is SMNVEV (reference sequence). The CDR3 sequence is CASGKDRGEWAGELFF. CDR3 coding DNA: TGTGCCAGCGGGAAGGACAGGGGCGAGTGGGCCGGGGAGCTGTTTTTT.